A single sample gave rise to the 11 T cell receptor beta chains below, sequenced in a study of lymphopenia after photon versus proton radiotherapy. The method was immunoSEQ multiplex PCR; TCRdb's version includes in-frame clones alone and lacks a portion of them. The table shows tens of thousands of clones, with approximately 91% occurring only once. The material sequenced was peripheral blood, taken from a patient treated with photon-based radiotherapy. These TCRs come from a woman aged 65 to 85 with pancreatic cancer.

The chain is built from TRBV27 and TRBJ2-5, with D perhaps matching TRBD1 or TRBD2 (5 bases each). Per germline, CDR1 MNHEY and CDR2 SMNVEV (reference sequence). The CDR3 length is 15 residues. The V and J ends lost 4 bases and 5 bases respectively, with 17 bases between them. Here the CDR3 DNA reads TGTGCCAGCAGTTACACGGGACCCAACGGGGAGACCCAGTACTTC. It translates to CASSYTGPNGETQYF.

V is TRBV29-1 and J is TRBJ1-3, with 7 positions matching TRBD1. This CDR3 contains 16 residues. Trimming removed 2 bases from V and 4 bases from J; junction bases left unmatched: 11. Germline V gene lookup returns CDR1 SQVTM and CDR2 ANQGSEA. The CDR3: CSVELYTGARGNTIYF. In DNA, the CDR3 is TGCAGCGTTGAATTATATACAGGGGCGAGGGGAAACACCATATATTTT.

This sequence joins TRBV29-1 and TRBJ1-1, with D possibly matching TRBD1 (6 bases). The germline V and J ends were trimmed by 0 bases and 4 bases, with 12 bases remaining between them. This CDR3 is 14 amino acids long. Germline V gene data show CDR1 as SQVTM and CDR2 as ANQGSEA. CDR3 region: CSVEEFQGTTEAFF. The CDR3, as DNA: TGCAGCGTTGAAGAGTTTCAGGGGACCACTGAAGCTTTCTTT.

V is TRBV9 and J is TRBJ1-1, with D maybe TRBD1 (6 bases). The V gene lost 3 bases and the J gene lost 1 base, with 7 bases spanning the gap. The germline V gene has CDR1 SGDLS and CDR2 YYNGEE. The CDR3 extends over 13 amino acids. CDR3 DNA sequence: TGTGCCAGCAGCGCACAGGGGAACACTGAAGCTTTCTTT. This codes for CASSAQGNTEAFF. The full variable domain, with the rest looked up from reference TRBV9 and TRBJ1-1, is DSGVTQTPKHLITATGQRVTLRCSPRSGDLSVYWYQQSLDQGLQFLIQYYNGEERAKGNILERFSAQQFPDLHSELNLSSLELGDSALYFCASSAQGNTEAFFGQGTRLTVV.

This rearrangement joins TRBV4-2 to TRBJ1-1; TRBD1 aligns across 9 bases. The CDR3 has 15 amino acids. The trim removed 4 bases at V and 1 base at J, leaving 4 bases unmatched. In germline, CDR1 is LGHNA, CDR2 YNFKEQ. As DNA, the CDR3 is TGTGCCAGCAGCCCACAGGGGGCCGAGAACACTGAAGCTTTCTTT. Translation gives CASSPQGAENTEAFF.

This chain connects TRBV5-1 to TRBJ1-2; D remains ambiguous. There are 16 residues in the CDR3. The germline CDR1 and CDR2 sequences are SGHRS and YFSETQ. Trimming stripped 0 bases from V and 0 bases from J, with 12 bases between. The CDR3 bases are TGCGCCAGCAGCTTGGGGGCAACCCGGGCTAACTATGGCTACACCTTC. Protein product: CASSLGATRANYGYTF.

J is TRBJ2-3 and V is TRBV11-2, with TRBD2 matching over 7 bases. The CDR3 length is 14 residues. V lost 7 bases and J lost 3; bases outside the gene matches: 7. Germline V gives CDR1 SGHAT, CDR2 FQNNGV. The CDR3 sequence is CASTPGRDTDTQYF. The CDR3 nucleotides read TGTGCCAGCACGCCAGGGAGGGATACAGATACGCAGTATTTT.

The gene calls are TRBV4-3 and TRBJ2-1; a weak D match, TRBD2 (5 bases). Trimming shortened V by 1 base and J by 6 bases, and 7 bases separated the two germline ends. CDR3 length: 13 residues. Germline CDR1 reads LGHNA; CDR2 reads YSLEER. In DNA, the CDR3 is TGCGCCAGCAGCCAAGGTCGGGGCAATGAGCAGTTCTTC. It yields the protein CASSQGRGNEQFF.

The CDR3 sequence is CASSIDGAGLDEQYF. DNA for the CDR3: TGTGCCAGTAGTATAGATGGCGCAGGGCTGGACGAGCAGTACTTC. The chain combines TRBV19 with TRBJ2-7; D possibly corresponds to TRBD1 (5 bases). The germline CDR1 and CDR2 sequences are LNHDA and SQIVND (reference sequence). V was cut by 0 bases and J by 5 bases, with 14 bases left in between. The CDR3 has 15 amino acids.

The CDR3 is CASGPAINQPQHF. The CDR3 DNA follows: TGTGCCAGCGGACCGGCTATAAATCAGCCCCAGCATTTT. The V call is TRBV14, the J call TRBJ1-5; no clear D. CDR3 size: 13 residues. Germline V CDR1 and CDR2: SGHDN, FVKESK. The V end was cut by 8 bases, the J end by 4 bases, with 12 bases between. The variable domain in full, completed from reference TRBV14 and TRBJ1-5, reads EAGVTQFPSHSVIEKGQTVTLRCDPISGHDNLYWYRRVMGKEIKFLLHFVKESKQDESGMPNNRFLAERTGGTYSTLKVQPAELEDSGVYFCASGPAINQPQHFGDGTRLSIL.

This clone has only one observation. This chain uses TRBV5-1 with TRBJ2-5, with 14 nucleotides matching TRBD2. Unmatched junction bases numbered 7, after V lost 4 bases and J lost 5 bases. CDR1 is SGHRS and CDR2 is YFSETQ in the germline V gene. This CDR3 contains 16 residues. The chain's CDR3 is CASSPGLAGGLETQYF. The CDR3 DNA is TGCGCCAGCAGCCCCGGACTAGCGGGAGGTTTGGAGACCCAGTACTTC.